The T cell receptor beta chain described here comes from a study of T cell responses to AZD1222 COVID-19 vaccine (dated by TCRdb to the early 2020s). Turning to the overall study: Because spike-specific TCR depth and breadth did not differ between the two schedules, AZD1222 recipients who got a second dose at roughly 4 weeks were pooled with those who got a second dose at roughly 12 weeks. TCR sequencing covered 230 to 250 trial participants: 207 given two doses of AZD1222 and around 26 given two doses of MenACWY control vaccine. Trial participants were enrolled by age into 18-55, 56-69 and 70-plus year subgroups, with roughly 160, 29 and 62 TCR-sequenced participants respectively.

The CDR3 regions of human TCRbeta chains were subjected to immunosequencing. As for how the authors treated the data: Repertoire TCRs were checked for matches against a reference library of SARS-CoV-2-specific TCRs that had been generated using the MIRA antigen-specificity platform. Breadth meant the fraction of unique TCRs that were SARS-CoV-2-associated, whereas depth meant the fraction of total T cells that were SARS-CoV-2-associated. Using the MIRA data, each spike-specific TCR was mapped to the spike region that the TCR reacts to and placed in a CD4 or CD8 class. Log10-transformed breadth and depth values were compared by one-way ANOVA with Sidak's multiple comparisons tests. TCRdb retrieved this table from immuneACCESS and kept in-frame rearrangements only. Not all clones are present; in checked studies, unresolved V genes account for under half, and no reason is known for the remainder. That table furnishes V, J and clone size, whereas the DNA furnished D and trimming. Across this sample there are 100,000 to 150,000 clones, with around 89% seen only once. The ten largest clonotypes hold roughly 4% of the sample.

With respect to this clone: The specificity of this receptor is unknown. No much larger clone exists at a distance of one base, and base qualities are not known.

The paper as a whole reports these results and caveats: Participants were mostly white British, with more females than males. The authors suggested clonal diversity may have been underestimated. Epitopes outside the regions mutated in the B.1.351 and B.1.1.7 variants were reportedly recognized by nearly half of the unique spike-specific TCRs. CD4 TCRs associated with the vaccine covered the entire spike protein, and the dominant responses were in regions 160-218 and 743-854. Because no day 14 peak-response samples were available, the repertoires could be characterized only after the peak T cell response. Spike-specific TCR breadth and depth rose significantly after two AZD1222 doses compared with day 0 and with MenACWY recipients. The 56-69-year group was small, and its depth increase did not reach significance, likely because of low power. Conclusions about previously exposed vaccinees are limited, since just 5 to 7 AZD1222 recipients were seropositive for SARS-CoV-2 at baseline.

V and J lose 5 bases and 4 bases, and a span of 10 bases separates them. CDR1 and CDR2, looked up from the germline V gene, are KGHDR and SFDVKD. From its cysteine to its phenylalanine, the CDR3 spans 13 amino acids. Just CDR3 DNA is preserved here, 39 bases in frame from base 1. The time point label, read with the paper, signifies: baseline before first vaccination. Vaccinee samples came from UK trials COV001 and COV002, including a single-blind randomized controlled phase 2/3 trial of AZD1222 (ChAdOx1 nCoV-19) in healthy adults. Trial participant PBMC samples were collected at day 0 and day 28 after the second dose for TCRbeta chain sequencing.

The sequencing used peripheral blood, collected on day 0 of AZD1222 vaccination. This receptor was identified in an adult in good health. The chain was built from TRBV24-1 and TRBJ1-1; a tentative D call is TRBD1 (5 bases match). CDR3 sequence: CATSGGGPTEAFF. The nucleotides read TGTGCCACCAGTGGGGGCGGCCCCACTGAAGCTTTCTTT.